This T cell receptor beta chain was recovered during a study of cytomegalovirus exposure and HLA in healthy donors. Use of 60 Vbeta and 13 Jbeta primers characterized the PCR. The repertoire was sequenced with immunoSEQ multiplex PCR; TCRdb's copy has only in-frame clones and lacks some. The sample lists fewer than 150,000 clones, about 80% seen once, with roughly 4.5% in the top ten. General study points: Certain indistinguishable V segments, among them TRBV6-2 and TRBV6-3, were excluded. Presence/absence analyses rested on an assumption that sequencing depth was roughly uniform across donors. Association of about 17,000 TCR beta sequences with HLA alleles was found at 0.05 false discovery rate in a later analysis. High sensitivity and specificity were reportedly achieved when the classifier diagnosed cytomegalovirus status.

This clone came up a few times. What it binds is not known. The CDR3 length is 14 residues. Germline V CDR1 and CDR2: SGDLS, YYNGEE. V trimming: 3 bases; J trimming: 5 bases; junction bases outside the gene matches: 5. The chain carries TRBV9 and TRBJ2-5; TRBD1 matches at 9 bases. Sequencing used PBMCs. This TCR came from a man in his forties or fifties in good health and CMV-seropositive. The CDR3 DNA sequence: TGTGCCAGCAGCGCGGGGACAGGGTTGGAGACCCAGTACTTC. It is translated as CASSAGTGLETQYF.